Sequencing of this T cell receptor beta chain was carried out in a study of response to subunit inactivated influenza vaccine. This clonotype came up a few times. Its antigen is still unknown. Study-wide results and limits: Authors suggested seasonal influenza vaccinations each recruit few new T cells.

V was clipped by 3 bases and J by 8 bases, with 18 bases between them. This CDR3 comprises 15 residues. Germline CDR1 reads SGHTA; CDR2 reads FQGTGA. TCRdb reprocessed the RT-PCR reads via MiXCR and lists one record per CDR3 protein. The table has hundreds of thousands of distinct CDR3 sequences, under 15% seen once; the top ten hold under 15%. The sample consisted of PBMCs from blood, taken roughly 45 days after vaccination. The sequence came from a man in his fifties or sixties who received an inactivated influenza vaccine. The rearrangement links TRBV7-3 to TRBJ2-3; D is possibly TRBD2 (5 bases). The CDR3 is CASSFDAGGPSTQYF. The CDR3 bases are TGTGCCAGCAGCTTCGACGCCGGAGGACCGAGTACGCAGTATTTT.